This passage covers 2 T cell receptor beta chains from one sample sequenced in a study of neoadjuvant anti-PD-1 for oral cavity cancer. The assay was immunoSEQ multiplex PCR, and TCRdb's table has in-frame clones only and misses some. The table shows 30,000 to 35,000 clones, with just under 90% occurring only once. This sample comprised PBMCs, obtained before nivolumab (anti-PD-1) treatment. The source of these receptors is a person aged 40 to 85 with oral cavity squamous cell carcinoma.

J is TRBJ2-6 and V is TRBV4-3; D is possibly TRBD1 (6 bases). Germline CDR1 and CDR2: LGHNA and YSLEER. Trimming cost V 0 bases and J 2 bases, with 11 bases left between them. CDR3 length: 17 residues. The CDR3 DNA is TGCGCCAGCAGCCAAGATAGGGGGAAGACTGGGGCCAACGTCCTGACTTTC. Protein product: CASSQDRGKTGANVLTF.

The V gene is TRBV4-2, the J gene TRBJ2-7; D may match TRBD1 or TRBD2 (5 bases each). CDR1 is LGHNA and CDR2 is YNFKEQ in the germline V gene. This CDR3 spans 15 amino acids. V dropped 0 bases and J dropped 0 bases, with 9 bases sitting between them. The CDR3: CASSQEDGTSYEQYF. For the CDR3, the DNA is TGTGCCAGCAGCCAAGAGGACGGGACCTCCTACGAGCAGTACTTC.